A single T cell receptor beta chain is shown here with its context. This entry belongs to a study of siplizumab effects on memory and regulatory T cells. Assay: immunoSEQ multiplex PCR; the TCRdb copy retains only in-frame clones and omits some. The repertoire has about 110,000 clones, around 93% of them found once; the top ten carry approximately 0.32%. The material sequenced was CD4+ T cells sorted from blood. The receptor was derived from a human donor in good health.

CDR3 DNA sequence: TGCGCCAGCAGCCAAGACTGGGCAGGGAGAAACAATGAGCAGTTCTTC. Translated: CASSQDWAGRNNEQFF. The chain couples TRBV4-1 to TRBJ2-1; D is possibly TRBD1 or TRBD2 (5 bases each). Germline CDR1 MGHRA, CDR2 YSYEKL. The CDR3 has 16 residues. V lost 0 bases and J 5 bases, leaving 14 bases between the germline ends.